This T cell receptor (beta chain) was profiled in a study of cytotoxic CD8 clonotypes in ibrutinib-treated CLL. Broader study findings: In comparison with age-matched healthy donors, baseline clonality was higher and tracked circulating CD8+ T-cell counts. Sampling of sustained-remission and progressing patients occurred at differing times.

The CDR3 contains 15 residues. Trimming removed 3 bases from V and 7 bases from J; junction bases left unmatched: 6. Germline CDR1 MNHEY, CDR2 SMNVEV (reference sequence). Note on this clone: Antigen: not known.

Target depth was 1 in 200,000 to 1 in 1 million T cells, about 10x per clonotype. The assay was immunoSEQ multiplex PCR, and TCRdb's table has in-frame clones only and misses some. This table holds around 140,000 clones, approximately 80% found once. V usage is TRBV27 and J usage is TRBJ2-1; TRBD2 matches 10 bases. The source is a human donor with chronic lymphocytic leukemia. The sequences come from PBMCs, collected after 12 months of ibrutinib treatment. CDR3 nucleotides: TGTGCCAGCAGTTTCAAGCGGGGGGGAGGGAATGAGCAGTTCTTC. Its protein is CASSFKRGGGNEQFF.